Sequencing of this T cell receptor beta chain was carried out in a study of graft-versus-host responses after intestinal transplantation. Regarding the study as a whole: Recipient marrow contained GvH clones, some of which appeared first in ileum or blood.

About this clone: Antigen specificity is unknown.

TCRdb keeps only in-frame clones here, not all; method: immunoSEQ multiplex PCR. The sample carries tens of thousands of clones, 80% to 90% recorded once. V was shortened by 3 bases and J by 3 bases, with 13 bases between the two germline ends. CDR1 is WNHNN, CDR2 SYGVQD, per germline (reference sequence). The CDR3 runs to 15 residues. The sequence was obtained from a human patient who received an intestinal transplant, so some T cells may come from the graft donor. This chain connects TRBV10-1 to TRBJ2-3, with D perhaps TRBD2 (6 bases). The sample was PBMCs, taken 26 days after transplant. CDR3 protein: CASSEGREVTDTQYF. The CDR3 nucleotides read TGCGCCAGCAGTGAAGGGCGGGAAGTAACAGATACGCAGTATTTT.